This T cell receptor (beta chain) was documented in a study of a mutant IDH1 vaccine in newly diagnosed glioma. Time point described: baseline, week 1 (first vaccination visit). The treatment: pre-vaccination baseline after standard-of-care therapy. V shed 0 bases and J shed 1 base, with 7 bases lying between them. The germline V gene has CDR1 GTSNPN and CDR2 SVGIG (reference sequence). CDR3 length: 13 residues. Sequencing was performed with immunoSEQ multiplex PCR; in TCRdb, only in-frame clones are kept and a portion is missing. This sample carries around 100,000 clones, about 80% of them seen once, and the ten largest clones take around 5%.

The clonotype originates from a middle-aged man with glioma. Some clones in this sample may be carry-over from other donors' samples. J is TRBJ2-7 and V is TRBV30; D may be TRBD1 (6 bases). The sample consisted of PBMCs, taken from a glioma patient treated with radiotherapy, temozolomide or both. The CDR3 DNA reads TGTGCCTGGAGTGTACAGGGATCCTACGAGCAGTACTTC. Translated: CAWSVQGSYEQYF.